This T cell receptor beta chain was recorded in a study of CD8+ T cells in alopecia areata (dated by TCRdb to between 2017 and 2018). Notes on the research overall: Treated patients were enrolled in an open-label pilot trial of oral tofacitinib, 5 to 10 mg twice daily, for moderate-to-severe alopecia areata. Scalp tissue and sorted CD4+ and CD8+ peripheral blood T cells from patchy and totalis/universalis alopecia areata patients and from healthy controls were covered by human TCRbeta sequencing. Tofacitinib was administered for 6 to 18 months, and 6 months of follow-up off drug were then conducted to assess delayed response and recurrence. To study T cell clonal expansion in alopecia areata, the researchers applied high-throughput TCRbeta sequencing to both the C3H/HeJ mouse model and human patients. Biopsies were taken from tofacitinib-treated patients at baseline and again at 4 and 24 weeks into treatment, and several of those patients also had a later scalp biopsy. Scalp clonality was compared among normal scalp (n=4), patchy alopecia areata scalp (n=8), and alopecia totalis/universalis scalp (n=8). RNA came from the PAXgene miRNA kit for fixed scalp, the miRNeasy kit for PBMCs, and the RNeasy kit for mouse skin. TCRbeta CDR3 regions were amplified by immunoSEQ multiplex PCR with 35 Vbeta forward and 13 Jbeta reverse primers.

The label giving this sample's time point can be read as: baseline before oral tofacitinib. From alopecia areata patients, peripheral blood was collected along with lesional scalp punch biopsies. After PBMCs were isolated by density centrifugation and stained for CD3, CD4 and CD8, a FACSAria was used to sort CD4+ and CD8+ T cells. The library was built by means of the immunoSEQ multiplex PCR assay. For TCR sequencing, RNA was extracted from every sample and reverse transcribed into cDNA to serve as template. SuperScript III was used to make first-strand cDNA, primed with a 2:1 mix of oligo-dT and random hexamers. A synthetic immune receptor repertoire was used to gauge amplification bias, and whatever bias remained was removed computationally. On the authors' methods: After raw reads were preprocessed to remove errors, the CDR3 was defined following IMGT conventions as running from the conserved cysteine to phenylalanine. Clonality was computed by normalizing Shannon entropy by log2 of the number of productive unique TCRs and subtracting the result from 1. Whether scalp clones were CD4 or CD8 was inferred by matching scalp TCRbeta sequences against CD4 and CD8 repertoires sorted from blood. Drawn from immuneACCESS, this table holds only the in-frame rearrangements with V and J called that TCRdb kept. Clones are partly lost; checked studies trace under half to an unresolved V gene and leave the rest unexplained. The DNA gave D and trimming, while V, J and clone size come from that table. In all, the sample holds some 130,000 clones, and around 60% of those were seen once. Of the sample, less than 5.5% is held by the ten largest clones.

The germline V gene specifies SGHTA as CDR1 and FQGNSA as CDR2. The CDR3 starts with the cysteine, ends with the phenylalanine, and has 16 residues. Here the CDR3 DNA is all that survives: 48 bases in frame from base 1. Here V drops 2 bases and J drops 2 bases, and the junction holds 7 bases not matched to any gene. General findings and caveats noted by the study authors: Compared with normal scalp, lesional scalp, particularly in alopecia totalis/universalis, had higher clonality and more expanded CD8+ clones, which suggests antigenic drive. Unlike mouse skin, which is dominated by gammadelta T cells, normal human skin has resident alphabeta T cells that are also sequenced, and this complicates analysis of the scalp TCR repertoire. Shared TCR sequences between patients were less evident than in mice, which may be partly attributable to HLA diversity in the patient population.

This clone was seen a handful of times. Its antigen is not yet known. Base-call qualities are not available, and no considerably larger clone is one nucleotide away. This chain joins TRBV7-2 to TRBJ2-7; 9 junctional bases match TRBD2. The sample was CD4+ T cells sorted from blood, taken at week 0. The TCR originated in a human donor with alopecia areata. The DNA reads TGTGCCAGCAGCTTATCCCTAGCGGGATCGACCTACGAGCAGTACTTC. The resulting protein is CASSLSLAGSTYEQYF.